The 24 T cell receptor beta chains reported below all come from one sample, sequenced in a study of identical twins. TCRdb passed the 5' RACE reads through MiXCR, listing each CDR3 protein once. The sample contains about 240,000 distinct CDR3 sequences, about 11% of which appear only once. The sequenced sample was memory T cells sorted from blood. The receptors were sampled from a man aged 45-65 years in good health.

The rearrangement uses TRBV20-1 and TRBJ2-7; 8 bases line up with TRBD2. Germline CDR1 and CDR2: DFQATT and SNEGSKA (reference sequence). V was clipped by 1 base and J by 4 bases; unmatched bases: 6. The CDR3 length is 14 residues. DNA for the CDR3: TGCAGTGCTAGAGGGACTAGCAGGTATTACGAGCAGTACTTC. This translates into CSARGTSRYYEQYF.

This clonotype was detected a few times. The chain recombines TRBV7-9 with TRBJ2-1, with TRBD2 matching over 9 bases. V lost 5 bases and J lost 0; bases outside the gene matches: 8. The germline CDR1 and CDR2 sequences are SEHNR and FQNEAQ (reference sequence). The CDR3 is made up of 17 amino acids. CDR3 bases: TGTGCCAGCAGCCTGGGACTAGCACGATACTCCTACAATGAGCAGTTCTTC. Protein sequence: CASSLGLARYSYNEQFF. Looking up the rest from reference TRBV7-9 and TRBJ2-1 gives the full variable domain: DTGVSQNPRHKITKRGQNVTFRCDPISEHNRLYWYRQTLGQGPEFLTYFQNEAQLEKSRLLSDRFSAERPKGSFSTLEIQRTEQGDSAMYLCASSLGLARYSYNEQFFGPGTRLTVL.

In its sample, this clonotype was seen once. V is TRBV7-6 and J is TRBJ2-7; 7 bases map to TRBD1. There are 16 residues in the CDR3. Germline-derived CDR1 and CDR2 are SGHVS and FNYEAQ. V gave up 5 bases and J gave up 6 bases; unmatched junction bases: 16. The CDR3, as DNA: TGTGCCAGCAGCCTAGGAATCCACAGGGGCTCGGGCGAGCAGTACTTC. The encoded protein is CASSLGIHRGSGEQYF.

This clonotype was picked up many times. The chain couples TRBV12-3 or TRBV12-4 to TRBJ1-2; 10 bases are a match to TRBD1. The CDR3 covers 13 residues. V shed 4 bases, J shed 5 bases, and the junction held 1 base outside the gene matches. The CDR3 is CASSSDRGYGYTF. DNA for the CDR3: TGTGCCAGCAGTTCGGACAGGGGGTATGGCTACACCTTC.

This chain links TRBV7-2 with TRBJ2-7; TRBD1 agrees at 8 bases. Germline loops: CDR1 SGHTA, CDR2 FQGNSA. There are 15 residues in the CDR3. The V segment lost 5 bases and the J segment 4 bases; nucleotides outside the gene matches: 10. This CDR3 reads CASSGSGTGPYEQYF. The CDR3 DNA reads as TGTGCCAGCAGCGGATCCGGGACAGGTCCTTACGAGCAGTACTTC.

The J gene is TRBJ2-1, the V gene TRBV29-1; 7 positions agree with TRBD2. CDR1 is SQVTM and CDR2 is ANQGSEA in the germline V gene. V gave up 3 bases and J gave up 2 bases; unmatched junction bases: 7. The CDR3 is 15 residues long. CDR3 nucleotide sequence: TGCAGCGTTGATGCGTGGGAGGGACCCTACAATGAGCAGTTCTTC. It is translated as CSVDAWEGPYNEQFF.

This clonotype was seen repeatedly, ten times or more. The chain is built from TRBV29-1 and TRBJ2-3; D remains ambiguous. The V gene lost 4 bases and the J gene lost 14 bases, with 16 bases spanning the gap. The germline CDR1 and CDR2 sequences are SQVTM and ANQGSEA. There are 11 residues in the CDR3. CDR3 residues: CSVVRIGVGYF. In DNA form, the CDR3 reads TGCAGCGTTGTAAGAATTGGAGTAGGGTATTTT.

Many counts were recorded for this clonotype. This sequence joins TRBV5-8 and TRBJ2-7; D is undetermined. CDR1 is SGHTS and CDR2 is YDEGEE in the germline V gene. The CDR3 is 17 residues long. V was trimmed by 4 bases and J by 2 bases, leaving 22 bases between them. Here the CDR3 DNA reads TGTGCCAGCAGCCAAACAACCGAGAAAATCTGGACCTACGAGCAGTACTTC. It is translated as CASSQTTEKIWTYEQYF.

This chain connects TRBV28 to TRBJ2-1; TRBD1 matches 12 bases. The germline gives CDR1 MDHEN, CDR2 SYDVKM. J was trimmed by 6 bases and V by 2 bases; bases with no gene match: 5. The CDR3 sequence is 16 residues long. CDR3 region: CASSLGGTGGFNEQFF. The CDR3 DNA follows: TGTGCCAGCAGTTTAGGAGGGACAGGGGGCTTCAATGAGCAGTTCTTC.

The gene calls are TRBV7-2 and TRBJ1-5; no clear D gene. The CDR3 has 14 amino acids. Germline-derived CDR1 and CDR2 are SGHTA and FQGNSA. V was trimmed by 5 bases and J by 3 bases, leaving 11 bases between them. The CDR3 loop is CASSPDGDNQPQHF. CDR3 bases: TGTGCCAGCAGCCCGGACGGGGACAATCAGCCCCAGCATTTT.

The chain has TRBV11-1 and TRBJ1-2, with 7 bases fitting TRBD1. J gave up 2 bases and V 3 bases, and 15 bases lay outside the gene matches. Germline loops: CDR1 SGHAT, CDR2 FQDESV (reference sequence). The CDR3 runs to 18 residues. CDR3 nucleotides: TGTGCCAGCAGCTTGGAGGGGGCGGCTACCCCCATAAACTATGGCTACACCTTC. Encoded protein: CASSLEGAATPINYGYTF.

There are a few counts of this clonotype. The chain couples TRBV5-6 to TRBJ2-5; 8 bases match TRBD2. Germline values: CDR1 SGHDT, CDR2 YYEEEE. This CDR3 comprises 18 residues. Losses at the gene ends were 0 bases for V and 5 bases for J; bases not matched to a gene: 15. CDR3 protein: CASSLALLKSGRGETQYF. The CDR3 region has the DNA TGTGCCAGCAGCTTGGCCCTCTTAAAAAGCGGGAGAGGGGAGACCCAGTACTTC. Looking up the rest from reference TRBV5-6 and TRBJ2-5 gives the full variable domain: DAGVTQSPTHLIKTRGQQVTLRCSPKSGHDTVSWYQQALGQGPQFIFQYYEEEERQRGNFPDRFSGHQFPNYSSELNVNALLLGDSALYLCASSLALLKSGRGETQYFGPGTRLLVL.

This rearrangement joins TRBV27 to TRBJ1-2; 7 bases are shared with TRBD1. The V and J ends lost 3 bases and 8 bases, in that order; junction bases with no gene match: 9. CDR1 is MNHEY, CDR2 SMNVEV, per germline (reference sequence). The CDR3 covers 14 residues. CDR3 loop: CASSFRGDRDGYTF. CDR3 in DNA: TGTGCCAGCAGTTTTCGCGGAGACAGGGACGGCTACACCTTC.

The sample holds many counts of this clonotype. The chain carries TRBV29-1 and TRBJ2-3, with D possibly matching TRBD2 (5 bases). CDR1 is SQVTM, CDR2 ANQGSEA, per germline. This CDR3 is 14 amino acids long. V lost 6 bases to trimming and J lost 0 bases, with 13 bases between them. The CDR3 coding sequence is TGCAGCGTGAGTCACGGGATTAGCACAGATACGCAGTATTTT. This codes for CSVSHGISTDTQYF.

The chain carries TRBV18 and TRBJ1-1, with D possibly being TRBD1 (6 bases). There are 19 residues in the CDR3. CDR1 KGHSH and CDR2 LQKENI come from the germline V gene. V lost 3 bases and J lost 1, with 24 bases in between. The CDR3 bases are TGTGCCAGCTCACCCCTTCCAGGGGAGGGAATACTAAAGAACACTGAAGCTTTCTTT. It is translated as CASSPLPGEGILKNTEAFF.

V and J are TRBV6-1 and TRBJ2-5, with a weak D call TRBD2 (5 bases). This CDR3 spans 12 amino acids. Germline V gives CDR1 MNHNS, CDR2 SASEGT. Trimming left V 6 bases short and J 5 bases short, with 10 bases between. Here the CDR3 DNA reads TGTGCCAGCAGGAGGAGAGGGGAGACCCAGTACTTC. This sequence encodes CASRRRGETQYF.

This clonotype showed up just a few times. J is TRBJ1-5 and V is TRBV7-2, with 8 bases matching TRBD1. Germline-derived CDR1 and CDR2 are SGHTA and FQGNSA. This CDR3 region has 16 residues. After removal of 6 bases from V and 6 bases from J, the junction contained 13 bases not matched to a gene. The CDR3 DNA reads as TGTGCCAGCAGTTCGCCAGGGGGCTCTTCGGGTCAGCCCCAGCATTTT. Protein sequence: CASSSPGGSSGQPQHF.

This clonotype was detected ten times or more. The chain has TRBV29-1 and TRBJ2-7, with D possibly matching TRBD2 (5 bases). Germline V lookup: CDR1 SQVTM, CDR2 ANQGSEA. The CDR3 loop spans 14 amino acids. The V end was cut by 0 bases, the J end by 2 bases, with 11 bases between. The CDR3 spells CSVEEEAGAYEQYF. The CDR3 DNA follows: TGCAGCGTTGAAGAGGAGGCTGGCGCCTACGAGCAGTACTTC.

This clonotype was observed a few times. The CDR3 sequence: CASSATGANSPLHF. In DNA, the CDR3 is TGCGCCAGCAGCGCGACAGGGGCTAATTCACCCCTCCACTTT. V usage is TRBV5-1 and J usage is TRBJ1-6, with 8 bases identical to TRBD1. From germline, CDR1 is SGHRS and CDR2 YFSETQ. CDR3 length equals 14 residues. After removal of 4 bases from V and 6 bases from J, the junction contained 3 bases not matched to a gene.

This clonotype was recorded at least ten times. This rearrangement joins TRBV15 to TRBJ2-4, with 9 bases fitting TRBD2. V shed 2 bases and J 0 bases; nucleotides not matched to a gene: 8. CDR1 and CDR2 from the germline V gene are LNHNV and YYDKDF (reference sequence). The CDR3 spans 18 residues. CDR3 sequence reads: CATSRLAGNLLAKNIQYF. The DNA for the CDR3 is TGTGCCACCAGCAGACTAGCGGGGAATTTACTAGCCAAAAACATTCAGTACTTC.

J is TRBJ1-2 and V is TRBV6-5, with D perhaps matching TRBD1 (5 bases). The CDR3 spans 15 residues. CDR1 is MNHEY and CDR2 is SVGAGI in the germline V gene. V dropped 0 bases and J dropped 7 bases, with 15 bases sitting between them. The CDR3 is CASSYSGRGGGGYTF. Written as DNA, the CDR3 is TGTGCCAGCAGTTACTCTGGTCGGGGGGGAGGTGGCTACACCTTC.

V gene TRBV5-1 combines with J gene TRBJ2-1, with 10 bases that match TRBD1. CDR3 size: 14 residues. The germline CDR1 and CDR2 sequences are SGHRS and YFSETQ. Trimming removed 5 bases from V and 9 bases from J; junction bases left unmatched: 8. The CDR3 DNA reads as TGCGCCAGCAGTTTTAAGGGACAGGGGATTGAGCAGTTCTTC. Amino acid sequence: CASSFKGQGIEQFF. Full variable domain (outside the CDR3, taken from reference TRBV5-1 and TRBJ2-1): KAGVTQTPRYLIKTRGQQVTLSCSPISGHRSVSWYQQTPGQGLQFLFEYFSETQRNKGNFPGRFSGRQFSNSRSEMNVSTLELGDSALYLCASSFKGQGIEQFFGPGTRLTVL.

This clonotype was counted a few times. The chain carries TRBV7-6 and TRBJ2-3, with 13 positions matching TRBD2. CDR3 length: 16 residues. The germline gives CDR1 SGHVS, CDR2 FNYEAQ. Trimming cost V 4 bases and J 6 bases; bases outside gene matches: 7. The CDR3 coding sequence is TGTGCCAGCAGCTCCCGGACTAGCGGGGGCGGGGATACGCAGTATTTT. The encoded protein is CASSSRTSGGGDTQYF.

The table lists this clonotype with many counts. This chain links TRBV29-1 with TRBJ2-3, with D perhaps matching TRBD2 (5 bases). Germline V lookup: CDR1 SQVTM, CDR2 ANQGSEA. V gave up 2 bases and J gave up 0 bases, with 6 bases separating them. This CDR3 is built from 13 residues. DNA of the CDR3: TGCAGCGTTGAACGGGGAAGCACAGATACGCAGTATTTT. It translates to CSVERGSTDTQYF.